The clone carrying this T cell receptor (beta chain) was counted at least ten times. Antigen unknown. Graves' hyperthyroidism was deemed stable absent ophthalmopathy progression within 18 months. Diagnoses rested on clinical symptoms, serum thyroxine and TRAb, thyroid ultrasound and orbital computed tomography. The authors took PBMCs from over 8.5 ml fresh peripheral blood. Germline-derived CDR1 and CDR2 are LNHDA and SQIVND (reference sequence). This CDR3 has 16 amino acids. Trimming stripped 5 bases from V and 0 bases from J, with 16 bases between. The data derive from a study of T cells in Graves' hyperthyroidism and ophthalmopathy. The TCR beta CDR3 regions underwent amplification using RNA transcripts as the source. When the TCR CDR3 underwent first-round RT-PCR, the HTBI primer set was used. Using its own MiXCR run on the multiplex PCR reads, TCRdb lists one record per CDR3 protein. Here the sample spans around 340,000 distinct CDR3 sequences, around 17% being singletons.

Whole-study results and caveats: Patients with ophthalmopathy were separated from those with stable hyperthyroidism by a 13 V-J model.

V is TRBV19 and J is TRBJ1-1; maybe TRBD1 (6 bases). This TCR came from a man under 40 with Graves' hyperthyroidism. The sequencing input was blood. The CDR3 spells CASSSPRGWMNTEAFF. The CDR3 DNA sequence: TGTGCCAGTAGTTCCCCGAGGGGGTGGATGAACACTGAAGCTTTCTTT.